These 19 T cell receptor beta chains were all obtained from the same sample, sequenced in a study of identical twins. Via MiXCR, TCRdb re-called the 5' RACE reads, giving one row per CDR3 protein. The sample lists under 900,000 distinct CDR3 sequences, 15% to 20% seen once, with about an eighth in the top ten. These data also formed part of another study, on T cells expressing NK-cell markers.

The sample was PBMCs. These receptor sequences come from a woman aged 18-30 years in good health.

This clonotype was seen a few times. The chain is built from TRBV6-1 and TRBJ2-7, with a tentative D call TRBD1 (6 bases). V was pared by 0 bases and J by 1 base, with 7 bases between. This CDR3 contains 14 residues. Germline V lookup: CDR1 MNHNS, CDR2 SASEGT. Here the CDR3 DNA reads TGTGCCAGCAGTGAAGCCGGACAGTCCTACGAGCAGTACTTC. Encoded protein: CASSEAGQSYEQYF.

This clonotype has just a few counts. CDR3 loop: CASRNLYQGANTEAFF. Written as DNA, the CDR3 is TGTGCCAGCAGGAATCTATACCAGGGCGCGAACACTGAAGCTTTCTTT. V usage is TRBV5-6 and J usage is TRBJ1-1; TRBD1 might be the D (5 bases). V was cut by 5 bases and J by 1 base, with 18 bases left in between. The CDR3 totals 16 residues. Germline CDR1 SGHDT, CDR2 YYEEEE.

The chain is built from TRBV20-1 and TRBJ2-1; 15 bases match TRBD2. From germline, CDR1 is DFQATT and CDR2 SNEGSKA (reference sequence). The V gene end was trimmed by 5 bases and the J gene end by 7 bases; junction bases not matched to a gene: 12. This CDR3 is built from 17 residues. As DNA, the CDR3 is TGCAGTGCTCTAACGCTTCAAGGGACTAGCGGGGGGAATGAGCAGTTCTTC. Its protein is CSALTLQGTSGGNEQFF.

This clonotype occurred many times. The chain recombines TRBV6-5 with TRBJ2-2; D remains ambiguous. V lost 0 bases and J lost 0, with 8 bases in between. Germline CDR1 reads MNHEY; CDR2 reads SVGAGI. The length of the CDR3 is 16 residues. CDR3: CASSYSRTANTGELFF. In nucleotides, the CDR3 is TGTGCCAGCAGTTACTCGAGGACGGCGAACACCGGGGAGCTGTTTTTT.

This clonotype was counted a few times. The chain employs TRBV9 and TRBJ1-2, with 7 bases fitting TRBD1. CDR1 SGDLS and CDR2 YYNGEE come from the germline V gene. J gave up 3 bases and V 1 base, and 3 bases lay outside the gene matches. This CDR3 region has 14 residues. The CDR3 region is CASSVLDRDYGYTF. The CDR3 nucleotides read TGTGCCAGCAGCGTATTAGACAGGGACTATGGCTACACCTTC.

The chain uses TRBV20-1 and TRBJ2-5, with TRBD1 identical over 9 bases. The V and J ends lost 5 bases and 5 bases, in that order; junction bases with no gene match: 3. Germline loops: CDR1 DFQATT, CDR2 SNEGSKA (reference sequence). This CDR3 is 12 amino acids long. The CDR3 protein is CSAATGGETQYF. The DNA for the CDR3 is TGCAGTGCTGCGACAGGGGGGGAGACCCAGTACTTC.

The rearrangement joins TRBV5-1 to TRBJ2-1; the D gene is possibly TRBD2 (6 bases). CDR1 and CDR2 from the germline V gene are SGHRS and YFSETQ. The CDR3 runs to 13 residues. V gave up 4 bases and J gave up 6 bases, with 11 bases separating them. The DNA for the CDR3 is TGCGCCAGCAGCAGCCAGGGAGGCAATGAGCAGTTCTTC. Residues: CASSSQGGNEQFF.

This clonotype was seen a handful of times. The chain carries TRBV5-1 and TRBJ2-3, with 9 nucleotides matching TRBD2. The V gene's germline CDR1 is SGHRS and CDR2 YFSETQ. This CDR3 contains 17 residues. After removal of 5 bases from V and 3 bases from J, the junction contained 13 bases not matched to a gene. CDR3 sequence: CASRLAGAPRVTDTQYF. The CDR3, as DNA: TGCGCCAGCAGATTAGCGGGGGCTCCCCGAGTGACAGATACGCAGTATTTT.

The genes are TRBV7-9 and TRBJ2-1, with 7 bases that match TRBD1. There are 15 residues in the CDR3. CDR1 SEHNR and CDR2 FQNEAQ come from the germline V gene (reference sequence). V shed 5 bases, J shed 9 bases, and the junction held 13 bases outside the gene matches. In DNA form, the CDR3 reads TGTGCCAGCAGCCCACCCGACAGGGTATTGGGTGAGCAGTTCTTC. The encoded protein is CASSPPDRVLGEQFF.

The chain recombines TRBV12-3 or TRBV12-4 with TRBJ2-3; D is uncertain. This CDR3 is 14 amino acids long. Deletions cut 3 bases from V and 8 bases from J, with 15 bases between. CDR3 bases: TGTGCCAGCAGTTTTGGGCTAGTCTCCTCTACGCAGTATTTT. It translates to CASSFGLVSSTQYF.

This clonotype showed up just a few times. This chain links TRBV9 with TRBJ1-2; D is perhaps TRBD1 (5 bases). V dropped 2 bases and J dropped 5 bases, with 13 bases sitting between them. This CDR3 is built from 14 residues. Germline V gene lookup returns CDR1 SGDLS and CDR2 YYNGEE. CDR3 protein: CASSVGDLGYGYTF. The DNA for the CDR3 is TGTGCCAGCAGCGTCGGGGACCTAGGATATGGCTACACCTTC.

V is TRBV7-2 and J is TRBJ2-1; TRBD1 or TRBD2 may be the D gene (5 bases each). CDR1 and CDR2 from the germline V gene are SGHTA and FQGNSA. The CDR3 is made up of 16 amino acids. Trimming left V 5 bases short and J 2 bases short, with 16 bases between. The CDR3 is CASSIVPGRTYNEQFF. CDR3 coding DNA: TGTGCCAGCAGCATAGTTCCGGGACGAACCTACAATGAGCAGTTCTTC.

This clonotype was recorded a few times. This chain joins TRBV10-3 and TRBJ1-5, with no clear D. CDR1 ENHRY and CDR2 SYGVKD come from the germline V gene. The CDR3 sequence is 14 residues long. V was clipped by 8 bases and J by 3 bases, with 14 bases between them. The CDR3 DNA reads TGTGCCATCGGCCAAAACAGATTCAATCAGCCCCAGCATTTT. This sequence encodes CAIGQNRFNQPQHF.

This clonotype turned up a few times. J is TRBJ2-7 and V is TRBV15; no clear D gene. V lost 6 bases and J lost 11, with 5 bases in between. Germline values: CDR1 LNHNV, CDR2 YYDKDF (reference sequence). CDR3 size: 8 residues. In DNA form, the CDR3 reads TGTGCCACCAGAGGCGAGTACTTC. It is translated as CATRGEYF.

CDR3 in amino acids: CASSKRLAGDNEQFF. DNA for the CDR3: TGCGCCAGCAGCAAACGACTAGCGGGAGACAATGAGCAGTTCTTC. The chain carries TRBV5-1 and TRBJ2-1; 12 nucleotides line up with TRBD2. The CDR3 sequence is 15 residues long. Per germline, CDR1 SGHRS and CDR2 YFSETQ. V lost 4 bases to trimming and J lost 5 bases; unmatched junction nucleotides: 4.

This clonotype was observed a few times. J is TRBJ1-2 and V is TRBV20-1; D possibly corresponds to TRBD1 (5 bases). CDR1 DFQATT and CDR2 SNEGSKA come from the germline V gene (reference sequence). This CDR3 spans 13 amino acids. Trimming took off 3 bases at V and 6 bases at J, with 14 bases between the two ends. CDR3 loop: CSASLWEGNGYTF. The CDR3 DNA sequence: TGCAGTGCTAGTTTGTGGGAGGGGAATGGCTACACCTTC.

This clonotype has just one count. V gene TRBV20-1 combines with J gene TRBJ2-3; 11 nucleotides agree with TRBD2. The CDR3 is made up of 15 amino acids. J was trimmed by 5 bases and V by 4 bases; bases with no gene match: 8. Germline V gene sequence: CDR1 DFQATT, CDR2 SNEGSKA (reference sequence). This CDR3 reads CSAIIGTSGKDTQYF. The CDR3 DNA reads as TGCAGTGCTATTATCGGGACTAGCGGAAAAGATACGCAGTATTTT.

The table lists this clonotype with a few counts. The V gene is TRBV7-9, the J gene TRBJ1-6; D is unclear. This CDR3 contains 12 residues. The V gene's germline CDR1 is SEHNR and CDR2 FQNEAQ (reference sequence). Trimming left V 3 bases short and J 9 bases short, with 6 bases between. The CDR3 reads CASSLGSSPLHF. The CDR3 bases are TGTGCCAGCAGCTTGGGGTCTTCACCCCTCCACTTT.

This clonotype has at least ten counts. The chain recombines TRBV6-1 with TRBJ1-4; tentative D call: TRBD1 (5 bases). The CDR3 length is 13 residues. V lost 6 bases and J lost 1, with 6 bases in between. The germline CDR1 and CDR2 sequences are MNHNS and SASEGT. The CDR3 DNA reads as TGTGCCAGCAGGAGGGGAACTAATGAAAAACTGTTTTTT. Residues: CASRRGTNEKLFF.